These 7 T cell receptor beta chains came from one sample sequenced in a study of T cells in Graves' hyperthyroidism and ophthalmopathy (dated by TCRdb to 2018 to 2020). Library generation was performed with multiplex PCR. TCRdb lists the instrument as Illumina HiSeq 2000. The TCR beta CDR3 regions were amplified from the RNA transcripts. For the first round of RT-PCR on the TCR CDR3, the HTBI primer set was used together with the Qiagen OneStep RT-PCR kit. In-frame beta chains were kept once TCRdb had trimmed the public reads at Q25 with fastp and called clones with MiXCR. Under each unique CDR3 protein, matching rows form one entry showing the most common genes and DNA. This sample holds almost 600,000 distinct CDR3 sequences; 46% were observed only once. Jointly, the top ten make up around 8% of the sample. Sequenced sample: peripheral blood or thyroid tissue (not recorded which). These receptors originate from a woman aged 18-29 years with Graves' hyperthyroidism.

This clonotype occurred a few times. J is TRBJ2-6 and V is TRBV20-1, with D perhaps given as TRBD1 or TRBD2 (6 bases each). Germline values: CDR1 DFQATT, CDR2 SNEGSKA (reference sequence). This CDR3 has 20 residues. V gave up 0 bases and J gave up 3 bases, with 24 bases separating them. The CDR3 here is CSARDQSAGGLVFGANVLTF. CDR3 in DNA: TGCAGTGCTAGAGATCAGTCGGCCGGGGGCTTAGTATTTGGGGCCAACGTCCTGACTTTC.

This clonotype occurred many times. The chain carries TRBV12-3 or TRBV12-4 and TRBJ1-5; 9 bases are a match to TRBD1. The V segment lost 7 bases and the J segment 4 bases; nucleotides outside the gene matches: 8. The length of the CDR3 is 15 residues. Here the CDR3 reads CASTRGQGHNQPQHF. The CDR3 DNA follows: TGTGCCAGCACCAGGGGACAGGGCCATAATCAGCCCCAGCATTTT.

The chain is built from TRBV29-1 and TRBJ2-7, with D uncertain. V lost 6 bases, J lost 0 bases, and 9 bases lay in between. Germline lookup yields CDR1 SQVTM and CDR2 ANQGSEA. This CDR3 comprises 12 residues. CDR3 region: CSVDTASYEQYF. CDR3 nucleotide sequence: TGCAGCGTAGACACGGCCTCCTACGAGCAGTACTTC.

This clonotype was seen at least ten times. The chain uses TRBV5-1 and TRBJ1-1; D gene unclear. CDR3 size: 15 residues. Per germline, CDR1 SGHRS and CDR2 YFSETQ. Trimming took 4 bases from V and 1 from J, leaving 14 bases between them. The CDR3 is CASSLSSGGNTEAFF. CDR3 nucleotides: TGCGCCAGCAGCCTATCGTCCGGAGGGAACACTGAAGCTTTCTTT.

This clonotype has ten or more counts. This chain connects TRBV6-5 to TRBJ2-7; TRBD1 might be the D (6 bases). The CDR3 totals 16 residues. Looked up from germline, CDR1 is MNHEY and CDR2 is SVGAGI. Trimming shortened V by 4 bases and J by 2 bases, and 18 bases separated the two germline ends. In DNA, the CDR3 is TGTGCCAGCAGTTCTCTCCAGCGAACAGGGACCTACGAGCAGTACTTC. Residues: CASSSLQRTGTYEQYF.

This clonotype appeared many times. The chain is built from TRBV7-8 and TRBJ1-3; D is uncertain. Trimming took 5 bases from V and 0 from J, leaving 17 bases between them. Per germline, CDR1 SGHVS and CDR2 FQNEAQ. This CDR3 has 17 amino acids. CDR3 amino acids: CASSPRHSRISGNTIYF. The CDR3 DNA reads as TGTGCCAGCAGCCCCCGACACTCCCGGATCTCTGGAAACACCATATATTTT. Together with reference TRBV7-8 and TRBJ1-3, the CDR3 gives the full variable domain: GAGVSQSPRYKVAKRGQDVALRCDPISGHVSLFWYQQALGQGPEFLTYFQNEAQLDKSGLPSDRFFAERPEGSVSTLKIQRTQQEDSAVYLCASSPRHSRISGNTIYFGEGSWLTVV.

This clonotype was counted only a few times. The chain joins TRBV29-1 to TRBJ2-7, with D maybe TRBD1 (6 bases). Matching the DNA end better, TRBJ2-1 makes the J call doubtful. The CDR3 loop spans 14 amino acids. Germline CDR1 reads SQVTM; CDR2 reads ANQGSEA. The CDR3 DNA follows: TGCAGCGTTGAAAGAACAGGGCCCTACAATGAGCAGTTCTTC. Translating gives CSVERTGPYNEQFF.